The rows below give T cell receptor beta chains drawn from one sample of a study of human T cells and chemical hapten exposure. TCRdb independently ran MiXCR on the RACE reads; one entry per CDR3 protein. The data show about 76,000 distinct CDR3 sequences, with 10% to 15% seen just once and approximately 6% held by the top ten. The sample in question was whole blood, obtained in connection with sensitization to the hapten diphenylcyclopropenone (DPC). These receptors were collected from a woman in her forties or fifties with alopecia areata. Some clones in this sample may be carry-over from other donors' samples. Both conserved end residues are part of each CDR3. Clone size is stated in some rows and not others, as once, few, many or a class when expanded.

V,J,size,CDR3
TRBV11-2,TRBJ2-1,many,CASSLAGPYNEQFF
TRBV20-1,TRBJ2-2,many,CSARRGGITGELFF
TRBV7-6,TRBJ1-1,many,CASSLGDNTEAFF
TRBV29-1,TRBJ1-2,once,CSVGSGSYGYTF
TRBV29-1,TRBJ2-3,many,CSSAGVSADTQYF
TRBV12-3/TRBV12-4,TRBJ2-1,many,CASSSTRSEQFF
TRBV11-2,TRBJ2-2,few,CASRLAGGYTGELFF
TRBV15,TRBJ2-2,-,CATSRDTGSNTGELFF
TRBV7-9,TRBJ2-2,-,CASSLASSTGELFF
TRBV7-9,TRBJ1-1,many,CASSLAVGGVGTEAFF
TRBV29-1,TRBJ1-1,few,CSVAETNAEAFF
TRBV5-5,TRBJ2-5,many,CASSLDVRGAGRFGQYF
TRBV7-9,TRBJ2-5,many,CASSFNQETQYF
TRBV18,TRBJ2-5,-,CASSKRQETQYF
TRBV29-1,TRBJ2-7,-,CSVLGTYEQYF
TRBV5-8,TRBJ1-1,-,CASSLLAAQNTEAFF
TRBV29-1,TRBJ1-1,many,CSVDLDRVSEAFF
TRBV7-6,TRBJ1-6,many,CASSTTGLNSPLHF
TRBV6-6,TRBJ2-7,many,CASSRKGTGSVNEQYF
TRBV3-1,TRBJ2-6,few,CASSQVTGANVLTF
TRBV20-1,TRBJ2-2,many,CSALANTGELFF
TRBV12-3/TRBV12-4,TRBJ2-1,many,CASRDRALRTYNEQFF
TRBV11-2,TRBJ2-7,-,CASSWGTGYEQYF
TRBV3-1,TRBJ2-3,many,CASSQVRAGTDTQYF
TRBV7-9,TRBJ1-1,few,CASSFGQGSMNTEAFF
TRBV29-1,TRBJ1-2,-,CSVGDGQGTYGYTF
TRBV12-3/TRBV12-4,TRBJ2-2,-,CASRSTGGLDTGELFF
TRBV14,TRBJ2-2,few,CASSQDWMGQVYTGELFF
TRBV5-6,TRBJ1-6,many,CASSLAGSYSYNSPLHF
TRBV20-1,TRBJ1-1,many,CSASTHKRGRTEAFF
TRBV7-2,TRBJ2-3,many,CASRRKYSGRGPDTQYF
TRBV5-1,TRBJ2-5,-,CASSTKQGAWETQYF
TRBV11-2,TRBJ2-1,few,CASSLEVAHNEQFF
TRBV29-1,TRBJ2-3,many,CSIRTSARGDTQYF
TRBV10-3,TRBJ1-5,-,CAISEGTGVRSNQPQHF
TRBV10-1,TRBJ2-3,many,CASSERGSADTQYF
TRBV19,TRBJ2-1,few,CASSIVGTSRHNEQFF
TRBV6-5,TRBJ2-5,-,CASSSGTGYETQYF
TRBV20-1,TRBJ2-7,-,CSARVLEYEQYF
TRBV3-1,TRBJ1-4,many,CASSQDSGATNEKLFF